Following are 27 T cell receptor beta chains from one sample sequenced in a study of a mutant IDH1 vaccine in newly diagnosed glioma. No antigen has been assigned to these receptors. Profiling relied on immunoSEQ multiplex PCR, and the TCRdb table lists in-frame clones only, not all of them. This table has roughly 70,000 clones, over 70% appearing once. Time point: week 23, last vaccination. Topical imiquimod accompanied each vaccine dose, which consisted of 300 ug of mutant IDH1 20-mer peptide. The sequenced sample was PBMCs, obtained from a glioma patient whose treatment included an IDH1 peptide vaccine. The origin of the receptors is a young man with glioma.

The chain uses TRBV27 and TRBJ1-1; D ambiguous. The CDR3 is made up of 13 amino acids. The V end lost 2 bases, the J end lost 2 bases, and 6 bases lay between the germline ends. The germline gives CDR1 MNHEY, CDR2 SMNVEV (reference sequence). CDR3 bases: TGTGCCAGCAGTTTACAAGTAAACACTGAAGCTTTCTTT. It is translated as CASSLQVNTEAFF.

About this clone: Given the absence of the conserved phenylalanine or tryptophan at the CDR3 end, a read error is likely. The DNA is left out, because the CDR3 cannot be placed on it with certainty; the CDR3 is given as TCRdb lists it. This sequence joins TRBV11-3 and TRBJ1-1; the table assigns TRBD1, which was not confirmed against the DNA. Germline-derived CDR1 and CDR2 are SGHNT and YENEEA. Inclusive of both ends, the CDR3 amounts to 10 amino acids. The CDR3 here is CASSFRCGQA.

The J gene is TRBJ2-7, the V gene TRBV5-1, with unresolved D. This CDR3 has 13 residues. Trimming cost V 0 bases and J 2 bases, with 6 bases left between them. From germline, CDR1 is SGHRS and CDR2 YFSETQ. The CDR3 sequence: CASSLGEAYEQYF. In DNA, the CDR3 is TGCGCCAGCAGCTTGGGCGAAGCCTACGAGCAGTACTTC.

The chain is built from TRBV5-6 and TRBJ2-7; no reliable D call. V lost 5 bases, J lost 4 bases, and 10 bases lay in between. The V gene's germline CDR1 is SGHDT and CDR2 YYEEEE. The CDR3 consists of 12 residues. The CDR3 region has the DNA TGTGCCAGCAGTTACGACGGGTACGAGCAGTACTTC. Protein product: CASSYDGYEQYF.

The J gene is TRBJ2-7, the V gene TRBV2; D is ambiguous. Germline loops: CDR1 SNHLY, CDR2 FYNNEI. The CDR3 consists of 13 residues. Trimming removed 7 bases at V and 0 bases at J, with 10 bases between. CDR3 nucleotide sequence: TGTGCCAGCATGGTGACACTCTCCTACGAGCAGTACTTC. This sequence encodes CASMVTLSYEQYF.

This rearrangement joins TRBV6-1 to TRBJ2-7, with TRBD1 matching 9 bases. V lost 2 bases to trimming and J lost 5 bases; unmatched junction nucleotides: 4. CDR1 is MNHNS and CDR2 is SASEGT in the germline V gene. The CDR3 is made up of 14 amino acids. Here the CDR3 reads CASSELDRGNEQYF. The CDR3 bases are TGTGCCAGCAGTGAACTAGACAGGGGGAACGAGCAGTACTTC.

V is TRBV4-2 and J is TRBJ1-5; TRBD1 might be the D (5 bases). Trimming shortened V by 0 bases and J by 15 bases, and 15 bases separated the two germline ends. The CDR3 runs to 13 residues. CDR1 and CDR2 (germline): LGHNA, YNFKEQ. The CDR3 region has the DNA TGTGCCAGCAGCCAAGATTCTTGGGGCTCCCGGCATTTT. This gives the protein CASSQDSWGSRHF.

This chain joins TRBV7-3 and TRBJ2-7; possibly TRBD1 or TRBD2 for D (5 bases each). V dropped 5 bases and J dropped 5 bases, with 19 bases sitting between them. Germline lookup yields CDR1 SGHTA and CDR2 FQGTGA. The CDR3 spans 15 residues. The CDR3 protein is CASSPRKGPPHEQYF. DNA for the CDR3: TGTGCCAGCAGCCCGAGGAAGGGACCACCTCACGAGCAGTACTTC.

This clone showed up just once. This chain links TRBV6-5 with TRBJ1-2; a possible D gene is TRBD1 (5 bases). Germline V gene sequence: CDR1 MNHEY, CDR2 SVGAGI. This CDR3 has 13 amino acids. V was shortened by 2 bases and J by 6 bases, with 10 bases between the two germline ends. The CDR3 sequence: CASSYGGKDGYTF. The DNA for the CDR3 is TGTGCCAGCAGTTACGGGGGGAAGGATGGCTACACCTTC.

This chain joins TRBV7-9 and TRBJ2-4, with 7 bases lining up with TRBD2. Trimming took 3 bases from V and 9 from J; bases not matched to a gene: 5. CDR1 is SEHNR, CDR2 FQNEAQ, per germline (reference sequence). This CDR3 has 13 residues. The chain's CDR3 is CASSFSGVGIQYF. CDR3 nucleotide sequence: TGTGCCAGCAGCTTCAGCGGGGTCGGCATTCAGTACTTC.

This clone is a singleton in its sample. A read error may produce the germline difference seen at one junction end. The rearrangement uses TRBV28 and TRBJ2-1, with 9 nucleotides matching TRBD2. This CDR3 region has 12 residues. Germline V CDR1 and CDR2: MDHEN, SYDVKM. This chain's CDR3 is CASSAQLAGKLF. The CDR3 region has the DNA TGTGCCAGCAGTGCCCAACTAGCGGGTAAACTCTTC.

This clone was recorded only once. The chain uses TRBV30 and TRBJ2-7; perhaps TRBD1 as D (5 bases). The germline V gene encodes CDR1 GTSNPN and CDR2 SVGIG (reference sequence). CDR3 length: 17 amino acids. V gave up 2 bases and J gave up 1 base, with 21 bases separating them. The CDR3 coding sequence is TGTGCCTGGAGTCCACGACCGTCCAGGGTCAGATCCTACGAGCAGTACTTC. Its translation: CAWSPRPSRVRSYEQYF.

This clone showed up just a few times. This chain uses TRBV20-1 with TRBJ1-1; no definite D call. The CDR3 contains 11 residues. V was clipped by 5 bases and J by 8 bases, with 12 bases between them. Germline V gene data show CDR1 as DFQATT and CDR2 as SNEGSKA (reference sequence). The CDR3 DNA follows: TGCAGTGCTGTTCACGGTAGCGAAGCTTTCTTT. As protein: CSAVHGSEAFF.

CDR3 residues: CASSLGGPAGELFF. In DNA form, the CDR3 reads TGTGCCAGCAGTTTGGGGGGGCCGGCCGGGGAGCTGTTTTTT. The chain links TRBV27 to TRBJ2-2, with a tentative D call TRBD2 (7 bases). V was cut by 3 bases and J by 6 bases, with 11 bases left in between. Germline CDR1 reads MNHEY; CDR2 reads SMNVEV (reference sequence). The CDR3 sequence is 14 residues long.

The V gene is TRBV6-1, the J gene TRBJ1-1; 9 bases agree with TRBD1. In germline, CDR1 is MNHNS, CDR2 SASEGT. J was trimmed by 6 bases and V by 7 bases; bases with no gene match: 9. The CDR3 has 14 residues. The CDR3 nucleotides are TGTGCCAGCACCTACGGGACAGGGAATTCTGAAGCTTTCTTT. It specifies CASTYGTGNSEAFF.

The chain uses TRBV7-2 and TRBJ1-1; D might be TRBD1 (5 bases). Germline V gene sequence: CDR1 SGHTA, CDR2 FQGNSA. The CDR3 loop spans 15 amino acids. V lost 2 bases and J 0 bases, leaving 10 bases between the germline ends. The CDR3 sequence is CASSLFGGLNTEAFF. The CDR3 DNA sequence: TGTGCCAGCAGCTTATTTGGGGGTCTGAACACTGAAGCTTTCTTT.

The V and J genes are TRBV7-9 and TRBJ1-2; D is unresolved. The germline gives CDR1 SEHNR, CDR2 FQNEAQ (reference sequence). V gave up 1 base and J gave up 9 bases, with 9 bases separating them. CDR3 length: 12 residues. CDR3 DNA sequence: TGTGCCAGCAGCTTAGGGAGGGTCAGCTACACCTTC. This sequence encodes CASSLGRVSYTF.

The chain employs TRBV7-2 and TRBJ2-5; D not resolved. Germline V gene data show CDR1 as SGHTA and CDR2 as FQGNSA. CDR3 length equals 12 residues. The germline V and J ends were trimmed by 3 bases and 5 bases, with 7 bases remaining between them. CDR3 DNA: TGTGCCAGCAGCTTCTTGAAGGAGACCCAGTACTTC. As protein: CASSFLKETQYF.

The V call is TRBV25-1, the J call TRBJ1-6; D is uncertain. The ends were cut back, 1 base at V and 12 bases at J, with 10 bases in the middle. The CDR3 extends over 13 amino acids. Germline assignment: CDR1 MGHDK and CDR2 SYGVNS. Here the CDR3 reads CASSELDRGPLHF. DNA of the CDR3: TGTGCCAGCAGTGAATTAGACCGTGGACCCCTCCACTTT. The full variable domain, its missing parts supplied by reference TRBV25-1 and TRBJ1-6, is EADIYQTPRYLVIGTGKKITLECSQTMGHDKMYWYQQDPGMELHLIHYSYGVNSTEKGDLSSESTVSRIRTEHFPLTLESARPSHTSQYLCASSELDRGPLHFGNGTRLTVT.

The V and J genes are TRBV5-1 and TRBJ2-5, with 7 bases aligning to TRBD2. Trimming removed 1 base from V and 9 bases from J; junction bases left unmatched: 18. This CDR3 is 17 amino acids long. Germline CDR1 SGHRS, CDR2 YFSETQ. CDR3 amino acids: CASSLPSFGGGPEAQYF. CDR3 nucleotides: TGCGCCAGCAGCTTGCCTTCCTTCGGGGGAGGGCCTGAGGCCCAGTACTTC.

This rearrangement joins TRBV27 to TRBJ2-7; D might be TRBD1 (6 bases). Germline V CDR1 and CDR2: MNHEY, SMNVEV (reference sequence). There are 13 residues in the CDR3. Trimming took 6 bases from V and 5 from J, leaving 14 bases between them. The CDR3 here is CASSNHRADEQYF. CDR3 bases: TGTGCCAGCAGCAACCACAGGGCGGACGAGCAGTACTTC.

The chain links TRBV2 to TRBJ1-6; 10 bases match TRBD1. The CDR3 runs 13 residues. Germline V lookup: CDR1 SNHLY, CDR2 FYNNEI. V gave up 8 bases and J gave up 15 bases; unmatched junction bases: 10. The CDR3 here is CASGGQGLMVLHF. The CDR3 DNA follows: TGTGCCAGCGGGGGACAGGGGTTAATGGTCCTCCACTTT.

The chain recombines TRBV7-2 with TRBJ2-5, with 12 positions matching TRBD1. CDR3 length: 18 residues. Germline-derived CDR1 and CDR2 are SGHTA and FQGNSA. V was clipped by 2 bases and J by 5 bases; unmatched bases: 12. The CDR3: CASSLWDRGQGVRETQYF. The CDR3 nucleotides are TGTGCCAGCAGCTTATGGGACAGGGGGCAGGGGGTGCGGGAGACCCAGTACTTC.

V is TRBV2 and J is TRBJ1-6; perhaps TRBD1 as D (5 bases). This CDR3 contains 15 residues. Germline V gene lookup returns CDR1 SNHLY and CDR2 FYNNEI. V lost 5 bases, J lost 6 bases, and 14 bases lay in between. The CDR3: CASSSQRQSNSPLHF. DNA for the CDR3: TGTGCCAGCAGTTCCCAAAGACAGAGTAATTCACCCCTCCACTTT.

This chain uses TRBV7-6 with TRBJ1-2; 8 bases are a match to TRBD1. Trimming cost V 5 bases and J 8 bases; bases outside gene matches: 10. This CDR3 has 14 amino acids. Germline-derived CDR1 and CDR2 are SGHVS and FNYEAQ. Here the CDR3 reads CASSTLGQGDGYTF. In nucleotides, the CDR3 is TGTGCCAGCAGCACCCTTGGACAGGGAGACGGCTACACCTTC.

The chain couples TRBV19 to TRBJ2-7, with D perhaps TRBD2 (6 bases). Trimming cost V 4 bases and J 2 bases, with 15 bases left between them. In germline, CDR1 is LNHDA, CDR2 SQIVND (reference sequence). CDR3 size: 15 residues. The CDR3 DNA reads TGTGCCAGTAGTACCCGGTGGGGGGAGGCCTACGAGCAGTACTTC. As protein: CASSTRWGEAYEQYF.

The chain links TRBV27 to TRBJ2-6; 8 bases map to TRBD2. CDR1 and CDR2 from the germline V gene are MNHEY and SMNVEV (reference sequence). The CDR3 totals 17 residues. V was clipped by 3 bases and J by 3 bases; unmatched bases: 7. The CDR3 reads CASSFRTAGVGANVLTF. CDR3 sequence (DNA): TGTGCCAGCAGTTTCCGGACAGCGGGGGTTGGGGCCAACGTCCTGACTTTC.